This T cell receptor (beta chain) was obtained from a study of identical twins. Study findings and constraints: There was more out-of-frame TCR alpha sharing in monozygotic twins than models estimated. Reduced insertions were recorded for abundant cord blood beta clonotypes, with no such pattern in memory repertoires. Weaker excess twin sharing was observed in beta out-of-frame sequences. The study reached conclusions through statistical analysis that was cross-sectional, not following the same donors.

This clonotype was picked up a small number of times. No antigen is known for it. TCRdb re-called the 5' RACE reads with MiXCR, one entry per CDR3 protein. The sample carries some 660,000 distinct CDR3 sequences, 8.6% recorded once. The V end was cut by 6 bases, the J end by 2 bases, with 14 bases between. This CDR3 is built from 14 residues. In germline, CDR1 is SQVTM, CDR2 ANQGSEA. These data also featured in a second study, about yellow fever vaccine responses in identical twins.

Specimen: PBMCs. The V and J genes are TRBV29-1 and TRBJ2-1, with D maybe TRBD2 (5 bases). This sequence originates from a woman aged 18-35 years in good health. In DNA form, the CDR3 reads TGCAGCGTACACGCTAGCAGAGCCTACAATGAGCAGTTCTTC. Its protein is CSVHASRAYNEQFF.